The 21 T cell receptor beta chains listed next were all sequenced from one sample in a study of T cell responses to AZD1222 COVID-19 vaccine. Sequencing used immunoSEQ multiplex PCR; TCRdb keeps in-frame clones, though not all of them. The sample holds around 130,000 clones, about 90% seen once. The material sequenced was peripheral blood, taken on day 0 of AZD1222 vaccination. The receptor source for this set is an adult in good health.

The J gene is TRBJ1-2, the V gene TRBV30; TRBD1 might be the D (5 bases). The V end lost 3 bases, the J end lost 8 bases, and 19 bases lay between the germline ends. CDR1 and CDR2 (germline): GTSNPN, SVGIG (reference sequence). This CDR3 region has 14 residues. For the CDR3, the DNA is TGTGCCTGGAGAAGAGGAGGGGCTAACCCGGGCTACACCTTC. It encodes CAWRRGGANPGYTF.

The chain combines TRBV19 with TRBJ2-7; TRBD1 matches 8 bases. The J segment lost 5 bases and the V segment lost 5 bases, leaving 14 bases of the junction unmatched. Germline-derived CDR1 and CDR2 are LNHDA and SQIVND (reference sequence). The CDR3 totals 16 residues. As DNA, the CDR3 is TGTGCCAGTAGTGGGATTGGGTCAGGGGGCTTGAACGAGCAGTACTTC. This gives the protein CASSGIGSGGLNEQYF.

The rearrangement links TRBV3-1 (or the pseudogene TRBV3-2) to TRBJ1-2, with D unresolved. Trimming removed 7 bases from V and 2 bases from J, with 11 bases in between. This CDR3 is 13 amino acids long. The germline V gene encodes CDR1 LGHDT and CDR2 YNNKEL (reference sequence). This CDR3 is CASKGSPNYGYTF. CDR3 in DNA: TGTGCCAGCAAGGGCAGTCCCAACTATGGCTACACCTTC.

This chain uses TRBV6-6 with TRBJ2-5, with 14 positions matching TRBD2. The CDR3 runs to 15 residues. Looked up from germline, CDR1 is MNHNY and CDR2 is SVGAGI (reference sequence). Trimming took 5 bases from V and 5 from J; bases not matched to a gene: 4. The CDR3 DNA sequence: TGTGCCAGCAGTCCGGGACTAGCGGGAGTGGAGACCCAGTACTTC. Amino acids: CASSPGLAGVETQYF.

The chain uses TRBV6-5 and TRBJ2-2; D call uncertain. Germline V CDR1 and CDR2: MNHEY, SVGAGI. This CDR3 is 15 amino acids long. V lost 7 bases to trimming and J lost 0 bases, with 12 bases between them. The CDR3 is CASTARTSNTGELFF. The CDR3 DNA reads TGTGCCAGCACGGCTCGAACCTCGAACACCGGGGAGCTGTTTTTT.

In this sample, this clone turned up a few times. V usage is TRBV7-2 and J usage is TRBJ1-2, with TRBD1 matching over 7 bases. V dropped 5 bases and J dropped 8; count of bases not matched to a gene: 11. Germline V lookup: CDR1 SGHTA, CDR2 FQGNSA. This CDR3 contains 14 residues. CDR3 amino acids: CASSQPGGAGGYTF. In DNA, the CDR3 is TGTGCCAGCAGCCAACCAGGGGGAGCGGGAGGCTACACCTTC.

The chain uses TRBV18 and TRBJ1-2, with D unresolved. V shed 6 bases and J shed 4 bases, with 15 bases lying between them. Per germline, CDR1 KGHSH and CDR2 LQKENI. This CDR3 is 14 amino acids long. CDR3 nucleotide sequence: TGTGCCAGCTCTCTCCAGACGGGTGCCTATGGCTACACCTTC. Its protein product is CASSLQTGAYGYTF. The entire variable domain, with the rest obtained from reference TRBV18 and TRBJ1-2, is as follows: NAGVMQNPRHLVRRRGQEARLRCSPMKGHSHVYWYRQLPEEGLKFMVYLQKENIIDESGMPKERFSAEFPKEGPSILRIQQVVRGDSAAYFCASSLQTGAYGYTFGSGTRLTVV.

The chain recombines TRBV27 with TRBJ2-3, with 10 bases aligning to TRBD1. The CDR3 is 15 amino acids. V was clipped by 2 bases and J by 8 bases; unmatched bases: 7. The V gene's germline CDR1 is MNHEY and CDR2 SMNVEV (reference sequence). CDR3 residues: CASSLGDRGTSTQYF. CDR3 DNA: TGTGCCAGCAGTTTAGGGGACAGGGGAACCTCTACGCAGTATTTT.

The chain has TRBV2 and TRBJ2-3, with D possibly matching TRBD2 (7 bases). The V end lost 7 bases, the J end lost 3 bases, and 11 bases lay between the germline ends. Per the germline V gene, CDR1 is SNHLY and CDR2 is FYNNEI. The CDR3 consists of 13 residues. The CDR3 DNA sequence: TGTGCCAGCACAGGGAGGGGGACAGATACGCAGTATTTT. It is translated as CASTGRGTDTQYF.

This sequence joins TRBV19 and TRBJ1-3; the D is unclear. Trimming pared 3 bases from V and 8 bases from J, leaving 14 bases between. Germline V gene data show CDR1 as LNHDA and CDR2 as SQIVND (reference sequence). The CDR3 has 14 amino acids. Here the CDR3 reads CASSIETGLDTIYF. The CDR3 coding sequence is TGTGCCAGTAGTATCGAGACCGGCCTGGACACCATATATTTT.

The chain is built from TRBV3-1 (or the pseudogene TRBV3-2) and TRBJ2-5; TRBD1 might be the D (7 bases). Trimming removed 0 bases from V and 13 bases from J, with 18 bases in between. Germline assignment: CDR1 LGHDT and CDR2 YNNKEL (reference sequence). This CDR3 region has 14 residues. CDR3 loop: CASSQDRGPGERYF. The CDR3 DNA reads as TGTGCCAGCAGCCAAGATAGGGGGCCGGGGGAGCGGTACTTC.

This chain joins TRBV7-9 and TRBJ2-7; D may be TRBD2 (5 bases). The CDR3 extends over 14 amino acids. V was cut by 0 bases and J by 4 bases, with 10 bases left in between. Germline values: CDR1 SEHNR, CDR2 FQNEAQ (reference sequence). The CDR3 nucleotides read TGTGCCAGCAGCTTAGCCGCGGGCAGATACGAGCAGTACTTC. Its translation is CASSLAAGRYEQYF.

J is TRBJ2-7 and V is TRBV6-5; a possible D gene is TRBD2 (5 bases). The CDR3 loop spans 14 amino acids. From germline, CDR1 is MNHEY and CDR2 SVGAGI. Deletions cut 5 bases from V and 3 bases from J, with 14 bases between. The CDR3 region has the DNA TGTGCCAGCAGTCTTCAAGCGGCAGACTACGAGCAGTACTTC. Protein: CASSLQAADYEQYF.

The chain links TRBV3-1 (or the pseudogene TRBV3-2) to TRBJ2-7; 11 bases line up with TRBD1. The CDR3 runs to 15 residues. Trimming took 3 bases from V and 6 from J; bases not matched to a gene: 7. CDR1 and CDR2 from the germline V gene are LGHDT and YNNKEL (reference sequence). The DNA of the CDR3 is TGTGCCAGCAGCCAGACGGGACAGGGGGTCGGCGAGCAGTACTTC. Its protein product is CASSQTGQGVGEQYF.

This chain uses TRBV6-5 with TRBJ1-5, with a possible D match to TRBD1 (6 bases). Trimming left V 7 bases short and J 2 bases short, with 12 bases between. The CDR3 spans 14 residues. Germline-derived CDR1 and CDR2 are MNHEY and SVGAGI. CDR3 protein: CASTDRIGNQPQHF. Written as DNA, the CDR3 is TGTGCCAGCACCGACAGGATCGGCAATCAGCCCCAGCATTTT.

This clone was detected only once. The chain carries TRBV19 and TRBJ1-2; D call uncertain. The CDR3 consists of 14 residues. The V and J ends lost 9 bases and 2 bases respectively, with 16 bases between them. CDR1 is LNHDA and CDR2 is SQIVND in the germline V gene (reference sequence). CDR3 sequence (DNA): TGTGCCAGCGCAGCAGGACTTGTCAACTATGGCTACACCTTC. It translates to CASAAGLVNYGYTF.

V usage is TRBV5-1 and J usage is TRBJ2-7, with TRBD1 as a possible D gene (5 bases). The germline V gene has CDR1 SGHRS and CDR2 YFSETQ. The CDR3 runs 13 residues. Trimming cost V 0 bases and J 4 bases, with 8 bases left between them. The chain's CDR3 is CASSLDWTYEQYF. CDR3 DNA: TGCGCCAGCAGCTTGGATTGGACATACGAGCAGTACTTC.

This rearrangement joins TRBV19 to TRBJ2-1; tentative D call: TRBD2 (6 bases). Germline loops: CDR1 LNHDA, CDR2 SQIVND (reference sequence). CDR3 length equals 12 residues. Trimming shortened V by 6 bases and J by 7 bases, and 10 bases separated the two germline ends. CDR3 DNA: TGTGCCAGTAGCGGGAGTCGGAATGAGCAGTTCTTC. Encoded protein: CASSGSRNEQFF.

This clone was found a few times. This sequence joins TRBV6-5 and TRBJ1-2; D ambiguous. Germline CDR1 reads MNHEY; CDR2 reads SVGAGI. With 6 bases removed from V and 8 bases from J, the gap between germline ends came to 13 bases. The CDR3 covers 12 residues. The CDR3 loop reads CASSPESLGYTF. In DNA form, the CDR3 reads TGTGCCAGCAGCCCGGAATCCTTGGGCTACACCTTC.

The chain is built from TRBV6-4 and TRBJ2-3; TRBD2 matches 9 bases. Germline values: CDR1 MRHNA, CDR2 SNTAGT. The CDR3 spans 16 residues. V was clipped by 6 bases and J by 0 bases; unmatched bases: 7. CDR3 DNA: TGTGCCAGCAGCCTGGCGGGACTAGCCAGCACAGATACGCAGTATTTT. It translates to CASSLAGLASTDTQYF.

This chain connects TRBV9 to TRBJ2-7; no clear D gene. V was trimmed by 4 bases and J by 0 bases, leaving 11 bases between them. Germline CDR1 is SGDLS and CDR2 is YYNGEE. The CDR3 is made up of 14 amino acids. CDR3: CASSPRDFSYEQYF. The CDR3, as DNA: TGTGCCAGCAGCCCCCGAGACTTCTCCTACGAGCAGTACTTC.